The rows below give T cell receptor beta chains drawn from one sample of a study of blood T cell repertoires in COVID-19. Generated by immunoSEQ multiplex PCR, the TCRdb table keeps only in-frame clones and is missing some. In the table there are over 250,000 clones, approximately 86% of which are singletons. Sequencing input: peripheral blood. Receptors originate from a man aged 35 to 55 who had recovered from COVID-19. Each CDR3 is given without its conserved first and last residue.

V	J	CDR3
TRBV7-9	TRBJ2-2	ASSPIRTDHTGELF
TRBV19	TRBJ2-7	ASATGTGLDEQY
TRBV5-1	TRBJ2-3	ASSSSREGLHTQY
TRBV6-4	TRBJ2-1	ASSLTSGRNISSYNEQF
TRBV6-2/TRBV6-3	TRBJ1-1	ASSPGRVNTEAF
TRBV3-1/TRBV3-2	TRBJ2-7	ASSQDASGSLYEQY
TRBV6-5	TRBJ1-1	ASSYLQGAWAF
TRBV9	TRBJ2-7	ASSPGRESRDEQY
TRBV7-2	TRBJ2-4	ASSKGQGNIQY
TRBV2	TRBJ2-7	ASSKSVGSSYEQY
TRBV12-5	TRBJ1-5	ASGLDYSNQPQH
TRBV27	TRBJ2-2	ASRTGLHTGELF
TRBV4-3	TRBJ1-4	ASSQDTDREGEKLF
TRBV5-6	TRBJ1-4	ASSLQGISEKLF
TRBV30	TRBJ2-7	AWSPQSYEQY